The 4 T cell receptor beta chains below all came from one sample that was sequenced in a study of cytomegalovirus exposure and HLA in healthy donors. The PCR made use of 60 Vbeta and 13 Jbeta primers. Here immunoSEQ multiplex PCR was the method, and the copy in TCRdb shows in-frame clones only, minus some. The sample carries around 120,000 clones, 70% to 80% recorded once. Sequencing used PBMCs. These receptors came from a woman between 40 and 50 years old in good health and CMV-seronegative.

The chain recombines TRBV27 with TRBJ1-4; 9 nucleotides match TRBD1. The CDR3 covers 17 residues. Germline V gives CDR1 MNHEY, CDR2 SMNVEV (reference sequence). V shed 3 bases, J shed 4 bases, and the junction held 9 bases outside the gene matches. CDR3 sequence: CASSFAGTGQGNEKLFF. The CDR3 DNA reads TGTGCCAGCAGTTTTGCCGGGACAGGGCAGGGTAATGAAAAACTGTTTTTT.

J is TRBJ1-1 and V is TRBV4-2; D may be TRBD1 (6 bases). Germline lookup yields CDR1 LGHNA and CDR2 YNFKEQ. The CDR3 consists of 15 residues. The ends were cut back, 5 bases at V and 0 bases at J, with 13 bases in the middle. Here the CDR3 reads CASSSKQGLNTEAFF. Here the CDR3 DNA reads TGTGCCAGCAGCAGTAAACAGGGCCTGAACACTGAAGCTTTCTTT.

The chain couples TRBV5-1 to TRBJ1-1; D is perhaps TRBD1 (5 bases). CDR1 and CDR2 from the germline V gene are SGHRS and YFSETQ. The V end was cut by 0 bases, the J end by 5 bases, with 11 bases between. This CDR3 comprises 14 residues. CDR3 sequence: CASSLGPGGTEAFF. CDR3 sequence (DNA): TGCGCCAGCAGCTTGGGACCTGGGGGGACTGAAGCTTTCTTT.

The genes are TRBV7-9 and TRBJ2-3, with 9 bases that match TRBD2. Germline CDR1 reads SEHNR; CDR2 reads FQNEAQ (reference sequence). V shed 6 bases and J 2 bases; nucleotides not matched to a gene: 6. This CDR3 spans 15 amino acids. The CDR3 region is CASRGSGSNTDTQYF. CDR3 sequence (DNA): TGTGCCAGCAGAGGTAGCGGGAGTAACACAGATACGCAGTATTTT.